The rows below give T cell receptor beta chains drawn from one sample of a study of CD8+ T cells in alopecia areata. Method: immunoSEQ multiplex PCR; TCRdb's copy keeps in-frame clones and lacks some. Among 150,000 or so clones listed, over 70% were seen once. Sequencing was performed on CD8+ T cells sorted from blood, taken at week 0. All receptors come from a human donor with alopecia areata. CDR3s include the opening cysteine and the closing phenylalanine or tryptophan. Fields, in order: clone size, J gene, D gene, V gene, CDR3 DNA, CDR3 protein. D genes are given only for firm matches. Where a row states a size, it is once, few, many or the class of an expanded clone; other rows omit it.

NA TRBJ1-1 NA TRBV29-1 TGCAGCGTTGAAGTAGCCAGGCCACTGAACACTGAAGCTTTCTTT CSVEVARPLNTEAFF
NA TRBJ2-7 NA TRBV7-9 TGTGCCCTCCTCGGGGCTAGGTACGAGCAGTACTTC CALLGARYEQYF
NA TRBJ2-1 TRBD2 TRBV14 TGTGCCAGCAGCCAAGAACTGTTTGCGGGGGGAGCCTACAATGAGCAGTTCTTC CASSQELFAGGAYNEQFF
NA TRBJ2-7 NA TRBV29-1 TGCAGCGTTGAAGATATGGGTGGCGAGCAGTACTTC CSVEDMGGEQYF
NA TRBJ2-1 NA TRBV2 TGTGCCAGCAGCTTAGCGGCCAATGAGCAGTTCTTC CASSLAANEQFF
NA TRBJ2-1 TRBD2 TRBV2 TGTGCCAGCAGCATAGCGGGAGAGAACTACAATGAGCAGTTCTTC CASSIAGENYNEQFF
NA TRBJ2-5 TRBD2 TRBV10-3 TGTGCCAACCTGACTAGCGGGAGGGTGGCGACCCAGTACTTC CANLTSGRVATQYF
NA TRBJ1-1 NA TRBV29-1 TGCAGCGTTCTCTTACGGGCTGAAGCTTTCTTT CSVLLRAEAFF
NA TRBJ2-2 NA TRBV5-6 TGTGCCAGCAGCTTTAGTGCCACCGGGGAGCTGTTTTTT CASSFSATGELFF
NA TRBJ2-7 NA TRBV6-6 TGTGCCAGCAGTTTGCCTGACTACGAGCAGTACTTC CASSLPDYEQYF
NA TRBJ1-1 NA TRBV7-7 TGTGCTAGCAGCTTAGCACTGAACACTGAAGCTTTCTTT CASSLALNTEAFF
NA TRBJ2-3 TRBD1 TRBV29-1 TGCAGCGCTACGACAGGGTTAACAGATACGCAGTATTTT CSATTGLTDTQYF
NA TRBJ2-3 TRBD2 TRBV6-1 TGTGCCAGCAGGGCGACTAGCAAGGATACGCAGTATTTT CASRATSKDTQYF
NA TRBJ2-2 TRBD1 TRBV9 TGTGCCAGCAGCGATATTGACAGGGGGGTCACCGGGGAGCTGTTTTTT CASSDIDRGVTGELFF
NA TRBJ2-3 TRBD1 TRBV5-4 TGTGCCAGCAGCTTCCGGGACAGGGGAACAGATACGCAGTATTTT CASSFRDRGTDTQYF
NA TRBJ2-2 NA TRBV29-1 TGCAGCGTTGAAACAGAGGGGACCGGGGAGCTGTTTTTT CSVETEGTGELFF
few TRBJ2-2 TRBD1 TRBV29-1 TGCAGCGTTGTAGGGACAGGGAAAAGTTTCGCCGGGGAGCTGTTTTTT CSVVGTGKSFAGELFF
NA TRBJ2-1 TRBD2 TRBV4-1 TGCGCCAGCAGCCAACTAAGCGGGGATTACAATGAGCAGTTCTTC CASSQLSGDYNEQFF
NA TRBJ1-1 TRBD1 TRBV11-2 TGTGCCAGCAGCCCGGGACAGGGGGCAACTGAAGCTTTCTTT CASSPGQGATEAFF
NA TRBJ2-7 NA TRBV7-6 TGTGCCAGCAGCTTTGGGGTTTGGGTCCCCGAGCAGTACTTC CASSFGVWVPEQYF
once TRBJ2-7 TRBD2 TRBV2 TGTGCCAGCAGTGAAGGCGGCGGGGGGAGCTACGAGCAGTACTTC CASSEGGGGSYEQYF
NA TRBJ2-2 NA TRBV11-2 TGTGCCAGCAGCCGCGGAGTCAACACCGGGGAGCTGTTTTTT CASSRGVNTGELFF
NA TRBJ2-7 NA TRBV29-1 TGCAGCGTTCAGACAGGAGAACACTACGAGCAGTACTTC CSVQTGEHYEQYF
NA TRBJ2-5 NA TRBV4-1 TGCGCCAGCAGCCAAGTCAAGCAGGGGGGAACCCAAGAGACCCAGTACTTC CASSQVKQGGTQETQYF
NA TRBJ1-2 TRBD1 TRBV7-2 TGTGCCAGCAGCTTACCGGGACAGGGAGTCTATGGCTACACCTTC CASSLPGQGVYGYTF
NA TRBJ2-3 NA TRBV10-3 TGTGCCATCAGTGAGTCGTTAATAGATACGCAGTATTTT CAISESLIDTQYF
NA TRBJ1-1 NA TRBV7-8 TGTGCCAGCAGCTTAGGGCCCGGACATACCACTGAAGCTTTCTTT CASSLGPGHTTEAFF
NA TRBJ2-7 NA TRBV6-1 TGTGCCAGCAGTGGCGGTCCGTCCTACATTTACGAGCAGTACTTC CASSGGPSYIYEQYF
NA TRBJ2-3 NA TRBV5-6 TGTGCCAGCAGTTGGACTAGCACAGATACGCAGTATTTT CASSWTSTDTQYF
NA TRBJ2-2 NA TRBV29-1 TGCAGCGTTGTTGCGTCGAACACCGGGGAGCTGTTTTTT CSVVASNTGELFF
NA TRBJ2-1 NA TRBV6-5 TGTGCCAGCAGTTACTCTTGGGAAAGCTCCTACAATGAGCAGTTCTTC CASSYSWESSYNEQFF
NA TRBJ2-6 NA TRBV6-5 TGTGCCAGCACAAGTGGCTCTGGGGCCAACGTCCTGACTTTC CASTSGSGANVLTF
NA TRBJ2-3 NA TRBV5-4 TGTGCCAGCAGCTTGGGGGGACGGCAAGATACGCAGTATTTT CASSLGGRQDTQYF
NA TRBJ2-2 NA TRBV7-6 TGTGCCAGCAGCTTAGGTGGCGGGTTCGGGGAGCTGTTTTTT CASSLGGGFGELFF
NA TRBJ2-5 NA TRBV9 TGTGCCAGCAGCGCGGGGTTCCAAGAGACCCAGTACTTC CASSAGFQETQYF
NA TRBJ1-1 NA TRBV5-4 TGTGCCAGTAGGGGGACTCCGAACACTGAAGCTTTCTTT CASRGTPNTEAFF
NA TRBJ2-7 NA TRBV30 TGTGCCTGGGAGACGGTCTCCTACGAGCAGTACTTC CAWETVSYEQYF
NA TRBJ2-5 TRBD2 TRBV5-4 TGTGCCAGCAGCTGGGGGACTAGCCAAGAGACCCAGTACTTC CASSWGTSQETQYF
NA TRBJ1-1 NA TRBV6-5 TGTGCCAGCAGTTACTCACTGGGGGGGAACACTGAAGCTTTCTTT CASSYSLGGNTEAFF